The rows below give T cell receptor beta chains drawn from one sample of a study of cytomegalovirus exposure and HLA in healthy donors. The method was immunoSEQ multiplex PCR; TCRdb's version includes in-frame clones alone and lacks a portion of them. The sample yields 150,000 to 200,000 clones, around nine tenths seen once. The sample consisted of PBMCs. Receptors originate from a man aged 18-30 years in good health and CMV-seropositive. Both conserved end residues are part of each CDR3. D genes are given only for firm matches. Expanded clones are given a class, and other clones once, few, many or no size at all.

CDR3: CASSYTGNKDEKLFF; DNA: TGCGCCAGCAGCTACACAGGGAACAAGGATGAAAAACTGTTTTTT; J: TRBJ1-4; V: TRBV4-3; D: .; size: once
CDR3: CASSLSGRRGEQYF; DNA: TGTGCCAGCAGCCTTAGCGGGAGGCGGGGCGAGCAGTACTTC; J: TRBJ2-7; V: TRBV7-2; D: TRBD2; size: .
CDR3: CASSPPGGGGYTF; DNA: TGTGCCAGCAGCCCTCCAGGGGGAGGTGGCTACACCTTC; J: TRBJ1-2; V: TRBV2; D: TRBD1; size: .
CDR3: CASSKEGGGYTF; DNA: TGTGCCAGCTCGAAGGAAGGGGGAGGCTACACCTTC; J: TRBJ1-2; V: TRBV18; D: .; size: .
CDR3: CASSLVRTLATQYF; DNA: TGTGCCAGCAGCTTAGTACGGACTCTCGCGACCCAGTACTTC; J: TRBJ2-5; V: TRBV7-8; D: .; size: .
CDR3: CASSYGTSDYYEQYF; DNA: TGTGCCAGCAGTTACGGGACTAGCGACTACTACGAGCAGTACTTC; J: TRBJ2-7; V: TRBV6-5; D: TRBD2; size: .
CDR3: CASSLLLSTDTQYF; DNA: TGTGCCAGCAGCCTCCTACTAAGCACAGATACGCAGTATTTT; J: TRBJ2-3; V: TRBV14; D: .; size: .
CDR3: CASSEFGNTIYF; DNA: TGTGCCAGTAGCGAGTTTGGAAACACCATATATTTT; J: TRBJ1-3; V: TRBV19; D: .; size: .
CDR3: CASSSTLRANVLTF; DNA: TGTGCCAGCAGTTCCACCCTACGGGCCAACGTCCTGACTTTC; J: TRBJ2-6; V: TRBV27; D: .; size: .
CDR3: CASRPGQGLENTIYF; DNA: TGTGCCAGCAGACCCGGACAGGGACTGGAAAACACCATATATTTT; J: TRBJ1-3; V: TRBV6-6; D: TRBD1; size: .
CDR3: CSVRGIREQYF; DNA: TGCAGCGTTAGGGGTATACGCGAGCAGTACTTC; J: TRBJ2-7; V: TRBV29-1; D: .; size: .
CDR3: CASRARESYAEAFF; DNA: TGTGCCAGCAGAGCCCGGGAGTCTTACGCTGAAGCTTTCTTT; J: TRBJ1-1; V: TRBV28; D: .; size: .
CDR3: CASRAWQLNTEAFF; DNA: TGTGCCAGCCGTGCCTGGCAGTTGAACACTGAAGCTTTCTTT; J: TRBJ1-1; V: TRBV28; D: .; size: .
CDR3: CASSQGLGGRDTQYF; DNA: TGTGCCAGCAGCCAGGGACTAGGAGGACGAGATACGCAGTATTTT; J: TRBJ2-3; V: TRBV14; D: TRBD2; size: .
CDR3: CASSFDGSGNTIYF; DNA: TGTGCCAGCAGCTTTGACGGGTCTGGAAACACCATATATTTT; J: TRBJ1-3; V: TRBV5-4; D: .; size: .
CDR3: CASSMAFYGYTF; DNA: TGTGCCAGTAGTATGGCTTTCTATGGCTACACCTTC; J: TRBJ1-2; V: TRBV19; D: .; size: .
CDR3: CASSEDRGNGYTF; DNA: TGTGCCAGCAGCGAAGACAGGGGGAATGGCTACACCTTC; J: TRBJ1-2; V: TRBV7-6; D: TRBD1; size: .
CDR3: CASSLASGTPAYNEQFF; DNA: TGTGCCAGCAGCTTAGCGTCCGGGACTCCAGCCTACAATGAGCAGTTCTTC; J: TRBJ2-1; V: TRBV7-9; D: .; size: .
CDR3: CASSLPPDRDRTGANVLTF; DNA: TGTGCCAGCAGTCTCCCCCCGGACAGGGATAGGACTGGGGCCAACGTCCTGACTTTC; J: TRBJ2-6; V: TRBV27; D: TRBD1; size: once
CDR3: CASTGAALSDTYF; DNA: TGTGCCAGCACCGGAGCGGCCCTGTCAGATACGTACTTC; J: TRBJ2-4; V: TRBV6-1; D: .; size: .
CDR3: CASSLNRAGSGNTIYF; DNA: TGCGCCAGCAGCCTGAACAGGGCTGGCTCTGGAAACACCATATATTTT; J: TRBJ1-3; V: TRBV4-1; D: .; size: .
CDR3: CASSLAGHYYEQYF; DNA: TGTGCCAGCAGCTTGGCCGGACATTACTACGAGCAGTACTTC; J: TRBJ2-7; V: TRBV7-9; D: .; size: .
CDR3: CASSYKRTGGEKLFF; DNA: TGTGCCAGCAGTTACAAGAGGACAGGGGGTGAAAAACTGTTTTTT; J: TRBJ1-4; V: TRBV6-6; D: TRBD1; size: .
CDR3: CASSLGSGSVTDTQYF; DNA: TGTGCCAGCAGCTTAGGGAGCGGGAGCGTCACAGATACGCAGTATTTT; J: TRBJ2-3; V: TRBV11-3; D: TRBD2; size: .
CDR3: CASSESGGGNEQFF; DNA: TGCGCCAGCAGCGAAAGCGGGGGAGGGAATGAGCAGTTCTTC; J: TRBJ2-1; V: TRBV4-3; D: TRBD2; size: .
CDR3: CASSPATARGNTEAFF; DNA: TGTGCCAGCAGCCCCGCGACAGCAAGGGGAAACACTGAAGCTTTCTTT; J: TRBJ1-1; V: TRBV7-8; D: .; size: .